Reported below is one TCR beta chain. This specimen belongs to a study of Graves' ophthalmopathy and Graves' hyperthyroidism. V gave up 7 bases and J gave up 2 bases, with 15 bases separating them. Germline CDR1 and CDR2: SNHLY and FYNNEI. The CDR3 is made up of 15 amino acids. The sequenced template was RNA, covering the TCR beta CDR3 region. The library came from an HTBI-primed first-round RT-PCR and a second-round multiplex PCR. MiXCR, applied by TCRdb to the multiplex PCR reads, yields one record per CDR3 protein. The table lists about 700,000 distinct CDR3 sequences, under 50% of them singletons, with about 3.3% in the top ten.

The sequence was collected from an adult man with Graves' ophthalmopathy. J is TRBJ1-5 and V is TRBV2; TRBD1 is a possible D gene (5 bases). The sequenced sample consisted of peripheral blood. The CDR3 region has the DNA TGTGCCAGCACCGAGAGTGTACAGGGCAATCAGCCCCAGCATTTT. It encodes CASTESVQGNQPQHF.